This T cell receptor (beta chain) was sequenced in a study of OX40 agonist ivuxolimab in advanced cancers. Study summary: Of the patients, three showed partial responses, one with hepatocellular carcinoma and two with cutaneous melanoma. Study observations and caveats: Among the lowest peripheral clonal expansion occurred in 0.1-3.0 mg/kg partial responders. Clonal expansion by week 6 occurred in CD4+ and CD8+ blood T cells (at 0.1 to 3.0 mg/kg).

Sequencing used immunoSEQ multiplex PCR; TCRdb keeps in-frame clones, though not all of them. The data contain more than 80,000 clones, just under 95% of them seen just once; the ten biggest clones take up around 0.28%. This clone was recorded once. Its matching antigen is unknown. Autoimmune disease history or systemic immunosuppression led to patient exclusion. Germline V gene sequence: CDR1 GTSNPN, CDR2 SVGIG (reference sequence). The CDR3 is made up of 13 amino acids. The input for sequencing was CD4+ or CD8+ T cells sorted from blood, taken in a trial of the OX40 agonist ivuxolimab. The V gene is TRBV30, the J gene TRBJ2-7; D ambiguous. This TCR was recovered from an adult with an advanced solid tumor such as melanoma, head and neck, liver or kidney cancer. CDR3 residues: CATPRPTGREQYF. The CDR3 nucleotides are TGTGCGACCCCGAGGCCTACCGGGCGCGAGCAGTACTTC.